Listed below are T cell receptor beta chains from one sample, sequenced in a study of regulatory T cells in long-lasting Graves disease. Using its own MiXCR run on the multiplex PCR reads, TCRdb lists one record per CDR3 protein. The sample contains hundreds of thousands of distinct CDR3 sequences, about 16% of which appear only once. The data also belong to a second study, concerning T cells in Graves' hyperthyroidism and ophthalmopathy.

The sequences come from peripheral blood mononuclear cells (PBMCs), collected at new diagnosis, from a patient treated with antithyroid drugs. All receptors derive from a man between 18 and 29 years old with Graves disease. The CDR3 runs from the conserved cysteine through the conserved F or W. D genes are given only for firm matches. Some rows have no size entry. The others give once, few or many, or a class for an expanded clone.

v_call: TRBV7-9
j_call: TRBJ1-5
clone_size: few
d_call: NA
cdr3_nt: TGTGCCAGCAGCTTGGGCAATAGGGTTCAGCCCCAGCATTTT
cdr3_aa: CASSLGNRVQPQHF

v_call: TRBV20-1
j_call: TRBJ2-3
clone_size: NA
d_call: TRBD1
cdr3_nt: TGCAGTGCAAACCGGGACAGGGTTACCTTAGTCACAGATACGCAGTATTTT
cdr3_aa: CSANRDRVTLVTDTQYF

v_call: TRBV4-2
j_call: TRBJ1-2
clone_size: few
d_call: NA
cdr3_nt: TGTGCCAGCAGCCAAGATCTCACAGGACAGTATGGCTACACCTTC
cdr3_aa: CASSQDLTGQYGYTF

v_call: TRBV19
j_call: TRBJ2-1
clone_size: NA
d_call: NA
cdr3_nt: TGTGCCAGTAGTATCATGACTACTAGCTCCTACAATGAGCAGTTCTTC
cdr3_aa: CASSIMTTSSYNEQFF

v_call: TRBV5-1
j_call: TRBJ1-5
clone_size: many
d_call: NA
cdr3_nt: TGCGCCAGCAGCTTGGGGTCCGGGGCTTATAATCAGCCCCAGCATTTT
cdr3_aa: CASSLGSGAYNQPQHF

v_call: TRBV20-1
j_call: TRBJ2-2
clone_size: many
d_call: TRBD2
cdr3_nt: TGCAGTGCTAGACTAGCGGGAGGGGAGCTGTTTTTT
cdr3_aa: CSARLAGGELFF

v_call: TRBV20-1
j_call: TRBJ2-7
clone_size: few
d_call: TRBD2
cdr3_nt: TGCAGTGCTCCGGGGACTACCTACTACGAGCAGTACTTC
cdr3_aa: CSAPGTTYYEQYF

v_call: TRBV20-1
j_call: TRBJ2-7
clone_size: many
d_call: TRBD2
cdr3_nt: TGCAGTGCCTCGGGGGGAGAGTCATCCTACGAGCAGTACTTC
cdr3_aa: CSASGGESSYEQYF

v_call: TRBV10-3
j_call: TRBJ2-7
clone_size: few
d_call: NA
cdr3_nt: TGTGCCATCAGTGAGTCGGTCCTCACCGGGTCTGGCGAGCAGTACTTC
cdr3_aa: CAISESVLTGSGEQYF

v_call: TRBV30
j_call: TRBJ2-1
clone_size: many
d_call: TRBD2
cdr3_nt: TGTGCCTGGACCCGGCGGGAGGACAATGAGCAGTTCTTC
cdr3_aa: CAWTRREDNEQFF

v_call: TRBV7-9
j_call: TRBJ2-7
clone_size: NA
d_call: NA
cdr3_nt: TGTGCCAGCAGTTTAACGTCGGGGCCAGAGGCCTACGAGCAGTACTTC
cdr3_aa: CASSLTSGPEAYEQYF

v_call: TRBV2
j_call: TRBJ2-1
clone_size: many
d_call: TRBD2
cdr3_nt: TGTGCCAGCAGTGCCCTGGGACTAGCGGGAGTCAATGAGCAGTTCTTC
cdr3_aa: CASSALGLAGVNEQFF

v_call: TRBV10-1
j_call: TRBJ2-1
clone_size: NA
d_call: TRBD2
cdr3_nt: TGCGCCAGCAGTGAGTCGGGACTAGCGGCCTCCTACAATGAGCAGTTCTTC
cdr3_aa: CASSESGLAASYNEQFF

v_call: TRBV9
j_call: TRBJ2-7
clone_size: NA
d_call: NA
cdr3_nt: TGTGCCAGCAGCGCCCTACTAACCGACGAGCAGTACTTC
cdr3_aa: CASSALLTDEQYF

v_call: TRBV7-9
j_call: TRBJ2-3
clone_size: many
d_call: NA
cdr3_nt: TGTGCCAGCAGCTTCAGGACAGATACAGATACGCAGTATTTT
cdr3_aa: CASSFRTDTDTQYF

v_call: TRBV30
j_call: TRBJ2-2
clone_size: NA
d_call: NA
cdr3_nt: TGTGCCTGGAGTCTTAACACCGGGGAGCTGTTTTTT
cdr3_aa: CAWSLNTGELFF

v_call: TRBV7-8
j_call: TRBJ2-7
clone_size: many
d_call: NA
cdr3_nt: TGTGCCAGCAGCTTTGGGGGCCCGAATGAGCAGTACTTC
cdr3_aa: CASSFGGPNEQYF

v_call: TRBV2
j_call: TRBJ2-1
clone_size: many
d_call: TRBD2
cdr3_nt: TGTGCCAGCCGATCCGGGACTAGCGGGGGTTACAATGAGCAGTTCTTC
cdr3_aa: CASRSGTSGGYNEQFF

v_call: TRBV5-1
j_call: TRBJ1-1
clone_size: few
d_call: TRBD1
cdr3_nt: TGCGCCAGCAGCGACAGGGTGCTGGAAACAACTGAAGCTTTCTTT
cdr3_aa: CASSDRVLETTEAFF

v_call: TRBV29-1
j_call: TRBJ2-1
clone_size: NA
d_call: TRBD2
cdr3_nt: TGCAGCGTTGCCGGCCCTGTAGGCGGGAGGGCGTTAGGGGAGCAGTTCTTC
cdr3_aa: CSVAGPVGGRALGEQFF

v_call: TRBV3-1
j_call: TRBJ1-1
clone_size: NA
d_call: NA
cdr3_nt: TGTGCCAGCAGCCCCGGTGGGCCGGGTACTGAAGCTTTCTTT
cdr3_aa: CASSPGGPGTEAFF

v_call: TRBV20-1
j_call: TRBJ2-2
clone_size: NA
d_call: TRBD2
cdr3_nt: TGCAGTGCTAGAGAGGCACTAGCGGGAGTCGGCGGGGAGCTGTTTTTT
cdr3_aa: CSAREALAGVGGELFF

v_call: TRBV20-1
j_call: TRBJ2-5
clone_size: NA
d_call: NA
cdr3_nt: TGCAGTGCCGGAGAGGTGAGGACCCAGTACTTC
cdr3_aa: CSAGEVRTQYF

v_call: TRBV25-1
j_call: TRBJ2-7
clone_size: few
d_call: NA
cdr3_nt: TGTGCCAGCAGTGGGTCCGGGGAGGTCGAGCAGTACTTC
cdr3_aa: CASSGSGEVEQYF

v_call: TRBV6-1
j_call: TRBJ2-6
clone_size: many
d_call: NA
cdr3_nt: TGTGCCAGCAGTCACCTAGGGGGGGCTGGGGCCAACGTCCTGACTTTC
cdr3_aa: CASSHLGGAGANVLTF

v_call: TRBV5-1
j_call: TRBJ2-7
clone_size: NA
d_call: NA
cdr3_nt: TGCGCCAGCAGCTTGGTTTCGGTAACCTCCTACGAGCAGTACTTC
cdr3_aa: CASSLVSVTSYEQYF

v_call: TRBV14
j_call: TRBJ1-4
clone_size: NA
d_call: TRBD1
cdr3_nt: TGTGCCAGCAGCCAAAACAGGGGAGGAGAAAAACTGTTTTTT
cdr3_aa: CASSQNRGGEKLFF

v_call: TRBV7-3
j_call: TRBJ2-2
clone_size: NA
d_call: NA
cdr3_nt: TGTGCCAGCAGCTTAAATGGGCCCACGAACACCGGGGAGCTGTTTTTT
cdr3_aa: CASSLNGPTNTGELFF

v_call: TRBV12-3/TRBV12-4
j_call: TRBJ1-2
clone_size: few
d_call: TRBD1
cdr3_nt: TGTGCCAGCAGACCACAGGGGGCCGGCTATGGCTACACCTTC
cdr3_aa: CASRPQGAGYGYTF

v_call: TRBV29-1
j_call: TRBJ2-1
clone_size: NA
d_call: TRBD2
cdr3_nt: TGCAGCGTGGCGCGAGGACTAGCGGTTGACAATGAGCAGTTCTTC
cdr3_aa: CSVARGLAVDNEQFF

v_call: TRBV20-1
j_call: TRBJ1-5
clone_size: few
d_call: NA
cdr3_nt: TGCAGTGCTAGGGCCGGCTTAAGCAATCAGCCCCAGCATTTT
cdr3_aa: CSARAGLSNQPQHF

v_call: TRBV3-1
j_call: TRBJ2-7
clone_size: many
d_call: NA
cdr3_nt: TGTGCCAGCAGCCAAGATCGGAAGTTACTCAGTTCCTACGAGCAGTACTTC
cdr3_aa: CASSQDRKLLSSYEQYF

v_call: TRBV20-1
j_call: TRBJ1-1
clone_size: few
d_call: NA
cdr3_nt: TGCAGTGCTAGAAGGGGGTTCGCTGAAGCTTTCTTT
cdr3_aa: CSARRGFAEAFF

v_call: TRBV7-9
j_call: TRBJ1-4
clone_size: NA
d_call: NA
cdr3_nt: TGTGCCAGCAGCTTTGCAGCAAGGGGCGAAAAACTGTTTTTT
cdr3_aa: CASSFAARGEKLFF

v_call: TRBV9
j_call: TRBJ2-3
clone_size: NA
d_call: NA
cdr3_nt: TGTGCCAGCAGCGTAGGTGCGGAAACTAGCACAGATACGCAGTATTTT
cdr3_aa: CASSVGAETSTDTQYF

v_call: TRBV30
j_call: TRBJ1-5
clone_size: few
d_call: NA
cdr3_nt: TGTGCCTGGAGTGAAGTCCTTTATAGCAATCAGCCCCAGCATTTT
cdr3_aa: CAWSEVLYSNQPQHF

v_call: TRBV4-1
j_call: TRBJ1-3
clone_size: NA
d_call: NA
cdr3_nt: TGCGCCAGCAGCCAAGACTCAGGGTTTGGAAACACCATATATTTT
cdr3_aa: CASSQDSGFGNTIYF

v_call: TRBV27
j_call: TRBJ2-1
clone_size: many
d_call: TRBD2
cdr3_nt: TGTGCCAGCCAGACTAGCGGGAAATACAATGAGCAGTTCTTC
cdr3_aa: CASQTSGKYNEQFF

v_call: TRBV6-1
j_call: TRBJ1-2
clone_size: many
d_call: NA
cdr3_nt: TGTGCCAGCAGTGAATCACGGAGGGGCTATGGCTACACCTTC
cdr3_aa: CASSESRRGYGYTF

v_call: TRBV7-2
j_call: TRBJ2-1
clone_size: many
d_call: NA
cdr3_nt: TGTGCCAGCAGCCGGAGAGGTGGAACTGATCATGAGCAGTTCTTC
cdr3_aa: CASSRRGGTDHEQFF

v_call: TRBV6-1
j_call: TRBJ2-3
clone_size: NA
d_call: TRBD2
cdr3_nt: TGTGCCAGCGGCGTGACTAGCGGGAGGGCTCGAGATACGCAGTATTTT
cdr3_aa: CASGVTSGRARDTQYF

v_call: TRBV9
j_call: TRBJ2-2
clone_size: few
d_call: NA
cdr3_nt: TGTGCCAGCAGCACTAGAGGTTCCGGGGCGTTCGGGGAGCTGTTTTTT
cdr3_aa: CASSTRGSGAFGELFF

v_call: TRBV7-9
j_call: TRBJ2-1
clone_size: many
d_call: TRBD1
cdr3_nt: TGTGCCAGCAGCTCGGGACAGGGCGTCGGCTATGAGCAGTTCTTC
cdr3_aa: CASSSGQGVGYEQFF

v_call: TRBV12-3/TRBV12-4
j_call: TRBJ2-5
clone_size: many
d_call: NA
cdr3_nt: TGTGCCAGCCGTCCCTCTTTAGAGGGAGGCCTGGAGACCCAGTACTTC
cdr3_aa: CASRPSLEGGLETQYF

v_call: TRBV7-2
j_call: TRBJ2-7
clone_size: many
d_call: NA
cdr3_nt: TGTGCCAGCAGCTCAATTGGGCTAGCGAGTTACGAGCAGTACTTC
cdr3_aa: CASSSIGLASYEQYF

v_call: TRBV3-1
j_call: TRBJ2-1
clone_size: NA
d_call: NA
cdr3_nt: TGTGCCAGCAGCCAAGGCAGGCCCGGCCTCAATGAGCAGTTCTTC
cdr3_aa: CASSQGRPGLNEQFF

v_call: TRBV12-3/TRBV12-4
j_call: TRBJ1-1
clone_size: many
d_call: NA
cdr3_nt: TGTGCCAGCAGTGCAATAGAAACTGAAGCTTTCTTT
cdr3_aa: CASSAIETEAFF

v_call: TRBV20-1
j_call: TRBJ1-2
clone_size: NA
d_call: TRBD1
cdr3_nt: TGCAGTGCTGGGACAGGAATGACTGACTATGGCTACACCTTC
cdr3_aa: CSAGTGMTDYGYTF

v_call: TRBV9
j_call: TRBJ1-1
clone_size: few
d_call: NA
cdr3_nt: TGTGCCAGCAGCTCTACGGGACAAGGGGACACTGAAGCTTTCTTT
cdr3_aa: CASSSTGQGDTEAFF

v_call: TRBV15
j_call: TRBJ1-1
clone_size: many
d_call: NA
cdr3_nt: TGTGCCACCAGCAGAAGAGGGGACACTGAAGCTTTCTTT
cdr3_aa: CATSRRGDTEAFF

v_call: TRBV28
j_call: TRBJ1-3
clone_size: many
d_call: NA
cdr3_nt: TGTGCCAGCAGTTTAAGTTGGGGGCAACGAAACACCATATATTTT
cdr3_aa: CASSLSWGQRNTIYF

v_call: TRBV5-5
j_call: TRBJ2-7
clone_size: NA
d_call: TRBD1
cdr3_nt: TGTGCCAGCAGCCATGGACAGGCGACCTACGAGCAGTACTTC
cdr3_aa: CASSHGQATYEQYF

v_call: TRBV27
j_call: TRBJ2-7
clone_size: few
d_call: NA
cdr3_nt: TGTGCCAGCAGTCCTCTGGGGGGCCTCGGCTCCTACGAGCAGTACTTC
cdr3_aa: CASSPLGGLGSYEQYF

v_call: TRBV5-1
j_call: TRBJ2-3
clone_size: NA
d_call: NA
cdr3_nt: TGCGCCAGCAGCGCCTATAGCACAGATACGCAGTATTTT
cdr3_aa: CASSAYSTDTQYF